The clone carrying this T cell receptor beta chain showed up just a few times. This record comes from a study of blood T cell repertoires in COVID-19. Study context: Sources were T cells, B-cell-depleted T cells, or PBMCs; the material itself was cDNA or gDNA.

CDR1 MGHRA and CDR2 YSYEKL come from the germline V gene. The CDR3 extends over 15 amino acids. V lost 3 bases and J 9 bases, leaving 15 bases between the germline ends. Methods used by the authors: Estimates of nucleated cell counts were drawn from the amplification of reference gene primers. Assay used: immunoSEQ multiplex PCR; TCRdb lists only in-frame clones, some missing. V, J and clone size were drawn from that table, and D and trimming were deduced from the DNA. The sample holds about 200,000 clones, around 87% seen once. Cohort 3 recovered donors had two negative PCRs, clearance, or symptom resolution.

This receptor was identified in a woman under 40 who had recovered from COVID-19. Specimen: PBMCs or T cells enriched from blood (not recorded which). This chain joins TRBV4-1 and TRBJ1-6; D may be TRBD1 (6 bases). The CDR3 DNA reads TGCGCCAGCAGCCAGGATGCAGGGGTTAGTTCACCCCTCCACTTT. Translating gives CASSQDAGVSSPLHF.